This TCR beta chain emerged from a study of cytomegalovirus exposure and HLA in healthy donors. Background on the study: A prior analysis found about 120 million unique TCR beta sequences from approximately 190 million T cells.

This CDR3 region has 12 residues. V shed 9 bases and J shed 2 bases, with 10 bases lying between them. The PCR was carried out with 60 Vbeta primers and 13 Jbeta primers. Clones were sequenced by immunoSEQ multiplex PCR, and TCRdb holds only the in-frame ones, with some missing. The sample has around 130,000 clones; roughly 88% are singletons. A few counts support this clone. This sequence was found in a young woman in good health and CMV-seropositive. This sequence joins TRBV23-1 and TRBJ2-5, with D unclear. TRBV23-1 is annotated as an ORF whose role is uncertain. The material sequenced was PBMCs. The CDR3, as DNA: TGCGCCAGGTTGTGCAGTCAAGAGACCCAGTACTTC. Translating gives CARLCSQETQYF.